Below, 22 T cell receptor beta chains from the same sample are listed, as sequenced in a study of shared clonotypes between healthy human individuals (dated by TCRdb to between 2020 and 2021). Library generation was performed with the immunoSEQ multiplex PCR assay. In TCRdb, the immuneACCESS table is reduced to in-frame sequences with V and J assigned. These tables do not hold every clone; where another copy was compared, an unresolved V gene accounts for under half, and the others remain unexplained. The sample data list around 1.5 million clones, and 95% to 99% of these were observed just once. The ten top clones hold around 0.45% of the sample. Sequenced input: naive CD4+ T cells sorted from blood. According to the study, the label for this sample's cell subset or site signals: CD45RA+ positively selected. The receptors originated from a young man in good health.

V usage is TRBV11-3 and J usage is TRBJ2-2; D may match TRBD1 or TRBD2 (5 bases each). The CDR3 length is 17 residues. The V gene's germline CDR1 is SGHNT and CDR2 YENEEA. V shed 4 bases and J shed 7 bases, with 22 bases lying between them. CDR3 residues: CASSSGWQGGLIGELFF. Written as DNA, the CDR3 is TGTGCCAGCAGCTCGGGCTGGCAGGGTGGACTGATCGGGGAGCTGTTTTTT.

The chain links TRBV10-2 to TRBJ2-2, with TRBD2 as a possible D gene (6 bases). CDR1 is WSHSY and CDR2 is SAAADI in the germline V gene. Between the trimmed V and J ends, which lost 7 bases and 7 bases, there was a span of 13 bases. This CDR3 spans 13 amino acids. CDR3 sequence: CASTRGGVGELFF. The DNA of the CDR3 is TGCGCCAGCACTCGAGGCGGGGTCGGGGAGCTGTTTTTT.

The chain is built from TRBV5-5 and TRBJ2-3; D is uncertain. Germline V gene data show CDR1 as SGHKS and CDR2 as YYEKEE (reference sequence). The CDR3 contains 13 residues. Trimming cost V 9 bases and J 0 bases, with 11 bases left between them. In nucleotides, the CDR3 is TGTGCCATCGGAAGTGGGAGCACAGATACGCAGTATTTT. Amino acids: CAIGSGSTDTQYF.

The genes are TRBV5-6 and TRBJ2-7; the match to TRBD2 covers 7 bases. The V and J ends lost 4 bases and 3 bases, in that order; junction bases with no gene match: 10. Germline V gives CDR1 SGHDT, CDR2 YYEEEE. CDR3 length: 15 amino acids. CDR3 region: CASSPIGGIGYEQYF. DNA for the CDR3: TGTGCCAGCAGCCCCATCGGGGGGATCGGCTACGAGCAGTACTTC.

This clone has a single count. The rearrangement uses TRBV9 and TRBJ2-1; no clear D gene. Germline loops: CDR1 SGDLS, CDR2 YYNGEE. The ends were cut back, 2 bases at V and 7 bases at J, with 10 bases in the middle. The CDR3 is made up of 13 amino acids. For the CDR3, the DNA is TGTGCCAGCAGCGTGAGGATCGAGAATGAGCAGTTCTTC. Its translation is CASSVRIENEQFF.

The chain joins TRBV5-5 to TRBJ2-3; the match to TRBD2 covers 9 bases. CDR3 length: 15 amino acids. Looked up from germline, CDR1 is SGHKS and CDR2 is YYEKEE (reference sequence). V gave up 3 bases and J gave up 1 base; unmatched junction bases: 3. The CDR3 nucleotides read TGTGCCAGCAGCTCCCGACTAGCGGGCACAGATACGCAGTATTTT. It encodes CASSSRLAGTDTQYF.

The table lists this clone with a count of one. The chain has TRBV18 and TRBJ2-3; 7 bases agree with TRBD2. V gave up 0 bases and J gave up 5 bases; unmatched junction bases: 8. The germline V gene encodes CDR1 KGHSH and CDR2 LQKENI. CDR3 length: 16 residues. The CDR3 here is CASSPPAGVNGDTQYF. CDR3 sequence (DNA): TGTGCCAGCTCACCACCGGCGGGGGTGAACGGAGATACGCAGTATTTT.

The chain couples TRBV15 to TRBJ1-4; 7 bases align to TRBD1. The CDR3 covers 16 residues. Germline CDR1 is LNHNV and CDR2 is YYDKDF (reference sequence). The junction had 13 bases not matched to a gene; V was cut back by 5 bases and J by 7 bases. The CDR3 sequence: CATSLKMGQGGEKLFF. DNA of the CDR3: TGTGCCACCAGCTTAAAGATGGGGCAGGGGGGTGAAAAACTGTTTTTT.

The chain links TRBV7-7 to TRBJ2-2; D not certain. Germline V CDR1 and CDR2: SSHAT, FNYEAQ (reference sequence). CDR3 length: 17 amino acids. Trimming cost V 2 bases and J 4 bases, with 17 bases left between them. This chain's CDR3 is CASSLTASSVVTGELFF. The DNA for the CDR3 is TGTGCCAGCAGCTTAACCGCCTCTTCGGTGGTCACCGGGGAGCTGTTTTTT.

CDR3 protein: CASSVDPGLFAGELFF. The CDR3, as DNA: TGTGCCAGCAGCGTAGATCCGGGGCTTTTTGCCGGGGAGCTGTTTTTT. The V call is TRBV9, the J call TRBJ2-2; tentatively, D is TRBD1 or TRBD2 (5 bases each). This CDR3 region has 16 residues. CDR1 SGDLS and CDR2 YYNGEE come from the germline V gene. The V gene lost 0 bases and the J gene lost 6 bases, with 15 bases spanning the gap.

The CDR3 loop is CASSEVGGYYEQYF. In DNA, the CDR3 is TGTGCCAGCAGTGAAGTCGGCGGATACTACGAGCAGTACTTC. The V call is TRBV6-1, the J call TRBJ2-7; D ambiguous. CDR1 is MNHNS, CDR2 SASEGT, per germline. The CDR3 covers 14 residues. The V and J ends lost 1 base and 3 bases respectively, with 10 bases between them.

This chain links TRBV5-1 with TRBJ1-4; 7 bases fit TRBD1. The CDR3 runs to 14 residues. The J segment lost 8 bases and the V segment lost 3 bases, leaving 7 bases of the junction unmatched. CDR1 and CDR2 (germline): SGHRS, YFSETQ. For the CDR3, the DNA is TGCGCCAGCAGCTCGGGACAGCCCGAAGAAAAACTGTTTTTT. It specifies CASSSGQPEEKLFF.

The CDR3 DNA reads TGTGCCAGCTCACCGTTAGGGACAGGGGGCTTTCAGCCCCAGCATTTT. It specifies CASSPLGTGGFQPQHF. This chain links TRBV18 with TRBJ1-5, with 12 bases lining up with TRBD1. The CDR3 is 16 amino acids. Germline CDR1 is KGHSH and CDR2 is LQKENI. Germline trimming cut 3 bases from V and 6 bases from J; bases unmatched to any gene: 6.

The J gene is TRBJ1-1, the V gene TRBV6-1; possibly TRBD1 for D (5 bases). V was cut by 7 bases and J by 4 bases, with 13 bases left in between. CDR3 length: 13 residues. Germline V lookup: CDR1 MNHNS, CDR2 SASEGT. The CDR3 nucleotides read TGTGCCAGCATTTGGGGGGTGGGCACTGAAGCTTTCTTT. It translates to CASIWGVGTEAFF.

J is TRBJ2-3 and V is TRBV27; unclear D gene. V was shortened by 1 base and J by 2 bases, with 7 bases between the two germline ends. This CDR3 has 14 residues. Germline V lookup: CDR1 MNHEY, CDR2 SMNVEV (reference sequence). The CDR3 region has the DNA TGTGCCAGCAGTTTATTGAGGCACACAGATACGCAGTATTTT. This sequence encodes CASSLLRHTDTQYF.

This clone appeared once. The CDR3 sequence is CASSPYRTGTINTEAFF. In DNA form, the CDR3 reads TGTGCCAGCAGTCCCTATAGAACCGGGACAATAAACACTGAAGCTTTCTTT. The rearrangement joins TRBV7-9 to TRBJ1-1, with D possibly TRBD1 on 6 matching bases. From germline, CDR1 is SEHNR and CDR2 FQNEAQ (reference sequence). The V end lost 6 bases, the J end lost 2 bases, and 22 bases lay between the germline ends. The CDR3 loop spans 17 amino acids.

The gene calls are TRBV27 and TRBJ2-7, with no clear D. The V end lost 6 bases, the J end lost 0 bases, and 12 bases lay between the germline ends. The CDR3 consists of 14 residues. Germline V gene sequence: CDR1 MNHEY, CDR2 SMNVEV (reference sequence). CDR3 loop: CASSARIGSYEQYF. Here the CDR3 DNA reads TGTGCCAGCAGCGCGAGAATTGGCTCCTACGAGCAGTACTTC.

The rearrangement links TRBV30 to TRBJ1-1, with D perhaps TRBD1 (5 bases). The CDR3 spans 16 residues. V was clipped by 0 bases and J by 5 bases, with 19 bases between them. Germline V gene sequence: CDR1 GTSNPN, CDR2 SVGIG (reference sequence). CDR3 nucleotide sequence: TGTGCCTGGAGTGTACTTGGACGGGGCAGGGTAACTGAAGCTTTCTTT. It encodes CAWSVLGRGRVTEAFF.

A word on this clone: In the same sample, other DNA sequences code for this CDR3. This rearrangement joins TRBV11-2 to TRBJ2-3; D remains unclear. In germline, CDR1 is SGHAT, CDR2 FQNNGV. V was trimmed by 4 bases and J by 3 bases, leaving 2 bases between them. The CDR3 runs 11 residues. DNA for the CDR3: TGTGCCAGCAGCTCTACAGATACGCAGTATTTT. It yields the protein CASSSTDTQYF.

This clone appeared a few times. The CDR3 nucleotides are TGTGCCAGCTCACCAATTCGGGGGACGGGAGAACAGCCCCAGCATTTT. It yields the protein CASSPIRGTGEQPQHF. The V call is TRBV18, the J call TRBJ1-5; D is possibly TRBD1 (5 bases). CDR3 length: 16 residues. Germline CDR1 reads KGHSH; CDR2 reads LQKENI. With 2 bases removed from V and 7 bases from J, the gap between germline ends came to 18 bases.

This sequence joins TRBV6-1 and TRBJ2-7, with D tentatively TRBD1 (6 bases). CDR3 length equals 14 residues. Germline CDR1 is MNHNS and CDR2 is SASEGT. Between the trimmed V and J ends, which lost 6 bases and 4 bases, there was a span of 16 bases. CDR3 in amino acids: CASRPDSLGYEQYF. In nucleotides, the CDR3 is TGTGCCAGCAGACCGGACAGTCTCGGATACGAGCAGTACTTC.

V gene TRBV5-5 combines with J gene TRBJ2-6; D gene ambiguous. CDR1 and CDR2 from the germline V gene are SGHKS and YYEKEE (reference sequence). The CDR3 totals 15 residues. Deletions cut 0 bases from V and 2 bases from J, with 6 bases between. The CDR3 DNA sequence: TGTGCCAGCAGCTTGGGGAGCGCTGGGGCCAACGTCCTGACTTTC. This codes for CASSLGSAGANVLTF.